This record concerns one T cell receptor beta chain sequence. Antigen: not known. It was cDNA, reverse transcribed from extracted RNA, that served as the sequencing template. Here immunoSEQ multiplex PCR was the method, and the copy in TCRdb shows in-frame clones only, minus some. The repertoire holds under 250,000 clones, with 50% to 65% as singletons. CDR1 is SGHTA and CDR2 is FQGNSA in the germline V gene. V was clipped by 5 bases and J by 4 bases, with 12 bases between them. This CDR3 has 14 residues. The sample originates from a study of CD8+ T cells in alopecia areata. Study-wide background: Treated patients were dosed with oral tofacitinib, taking 5 to 10 mg twice daily. Tofacitinib dosing lasted 6 to 18 months, which was then followed by 6 months off drug. The study, taken as a whole, reports: Lesional scalp, notably in alopecia totalis/universalis, had clonality above that of normal scalp.

The TCR originated in a human donor with alopecia areata. The chain couples TRBV7-2 to TRBJ2-1; D perhaps matches TRBD2 (6 bases). Here the sequenced sample was CD4+ T cells sorted from blood, taken at week 0. CDR3 DNA: TGTGCCAGCAGCCCGGAGCGGGTGTACAATGAGCAGTTCTTC. Protein product: CASSPERVYNEQFF.